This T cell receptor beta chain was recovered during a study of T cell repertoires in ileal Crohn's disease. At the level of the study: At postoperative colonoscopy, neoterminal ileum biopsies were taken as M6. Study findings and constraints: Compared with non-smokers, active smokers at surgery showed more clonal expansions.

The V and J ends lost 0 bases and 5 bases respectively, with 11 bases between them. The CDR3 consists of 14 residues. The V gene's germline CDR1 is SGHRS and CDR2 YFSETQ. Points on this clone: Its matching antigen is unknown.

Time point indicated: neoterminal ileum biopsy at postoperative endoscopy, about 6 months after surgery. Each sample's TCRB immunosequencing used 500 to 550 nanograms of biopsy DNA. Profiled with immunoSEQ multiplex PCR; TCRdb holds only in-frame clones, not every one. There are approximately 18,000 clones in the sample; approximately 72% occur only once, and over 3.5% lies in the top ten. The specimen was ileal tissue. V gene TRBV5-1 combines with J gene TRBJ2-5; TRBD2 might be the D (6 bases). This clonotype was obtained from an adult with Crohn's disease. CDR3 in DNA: TGCGCCAGCAGCTTGGACGGGGGATCGGAGACCCAGTACTTC. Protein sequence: CASSLDGGSETQYF.